The next 15 T cell receptor beta chains were all read from a single sample in a study. Using its own MiXCR run on the RT-PCR reads, TCRdb lists one record per CDR3 protein. The sample shows hundreds of thousands of distinct CDR3 sequences, 14% of them seen only once. The specimen was memory CD4+ T cells from blood. These TCRs come from a female donor in good health, serving as a healthy control.

This clonotype has a handful of counts. The chain has TRBV6-5 and TRBJ2-5; no reliable D call. Trimming pared 7 bases from V and 5 bases from J, leaving 14 bases between. Germline CDR1 MNHEY, CDR2 SVGAGI. CDR3 length: 13 residues. The CDR3 sequence: CASIPPGQETQYF. The CDR3 DNA reads TGTGCCAGCATCCCTCCAGGTCAGGAGACCCAGTACTTC.

The V call is TRBV20-1, the J call TRBJ1-6, with D maybe TRBD1 (5 bases). This CDR3 is 13 amino acids long. The germline V and J ends were trimmed by 3 bases and 6 bases, with 9 bases remaining between them. The germline V gene encodes CDR1 DFQATT and CDR2 SNEGSKA (reference sequence). Here the CDR3 reads CSASYRTNSPLHF. The DNA of the CDR3 is TGCAGTGCTAGTTACAGGACTAATTCACCCCTCCACTTT.

This clonotype showed up many times. J is TRBJ2-3 and V is TRBV3-1; 8 bases map to TRBD2. This CDR3 is built from 14 residues. The junction had 3 bases not matched to a gene; V was cut back by 4 bases and J by 3 bases. CDR1 is LGHDT, CDR2 YNNKEL, per germline (reference sequence). As DNA, the CDR3 is TGTGCCAGCAGCCGTAGCGGGACGACAGATACGCAGTATTTT. Protein: CASSRSGTTDTQYF.

The rearrangement uses TRBV9 and TRBJ1-4; D possibly corresponds to TRBD1 (5 bases). Per germline, CDR1 SGDLS and CDR2 YYNGEE. The CDR3 is made up of 16 amino acids. The V and J ends lost 2 bases and 0 bases respectively, with 11 bases between them. CDR3 protein: CASSVQGASTNEKLFF. CDR3 DNA: TGTGCCAGCAGCGTCCAAGGGGCATCAACTAATGAAAAACTGTTTTTT. Full variable domain (remainder filled in from reference TRBV9 and TRBJ1-4): DSGVTQTPKHLITATGQRVTLRCSPRSGDLSVYWYQQSLDQGLQFLIQYYNGEERAKGNILERFSAQQFPDLHSELNLSSLELGDSALYFCASSVQGASTNEKLFFGSGTQLSVL.

This clonotype was counted at least ten times. The gene calls are TRBV5-1 and TRBJ1-5; a weak D match, TRBD1 (6 bases). The CDR3 has 14 residues. The ends were cut back, 4 bases at V and 5 bases at J, with 13 bases in the middle. In germline, CDR1 is SGHRS, CDR2 YFSETQ. The CDR3 loop reads CASSPDRFDQPQHF. The CDR3 nucleotides read TGCGCCAGCAGCCCCGACAGGTTCGATCAGCCCCAGCATTTT.

J is TRBJ1-5 and V is TRBV5-6; TRBD1 might be the D (6 bases). With 4 bases removed from V and 7 bases from J, the gap between germline ends came to 15 bases. The germline CDR1 and CDR2 sequences are SGHDT and YYEEEE. The CDR3 sequence is 14 residues long. CDR3 coding DNA: TGTGCCAGCAGCCTCGGACAGCTTGAGCAGCCCCAGCATTTT. This codes for CASSLGQLEQPQHF.

For the CDR3, the DNA is TGTGCCAGCAGCTTCTCAGGGAGCGTTTACAATGAGCAGTATTTT. Amino acid sequence: CASSFSGSVYNEQYF. V usage is TRBV7-3 and J usage is TRBJ2-3; tentatively, D is TRBD1 or TRBD2 (5 bases each). In germline, CDR1 is SGHTA, CDR2 FQGTGA. This CDR3 comprises 15 residues. Trimming took off 3 bases at V and 11 bases at J, with 21 bases between the two ends.

The chain has TRBV20-1 and TRBJ1-2; D is undetermined. Germline V gene data show CDR1 as DFQATT and CDR2 as SNEGSKA (reference sequence). This CDR3 spans 14 amino acids. Trimming removed 5 bases at V and 8 bases at J, with 21 bases between. The CDR3 here is CSALRGSDSGGYTF. Here the CDR3 DNA reads TGCAGTGCTCTTAGAGGGTCAGATTCGGGCGGCTACACCTTC.

The V call is TRBV20-1, the J call TRBJ1-2; TRBD1 is a possible D gene (6 bases). Looked up from germline, CDR1 is DFQATT and CDR2 is SNEGSKA (reference sequence). With 5 bases removed from V and 7 bases from J, the gap between germline ends came to 26 bases. CDR3 length: 16 amino acids. The CDR3 DNA is TGCAGTGCTCCCCGGGACACCTCCCGCACGGAGTCTGGCTACACCTTC. Its protein is CSAPRDTSRTESGYTF.

V is TRBV7-8 and J is TRBJ1-3; weak D call: TRBD1 (5 bases). CDR1 is SGHVS, CDR2 FQNEAQ, per germline. The CDR3 is made up of 14 amino acids. V lost 5 bases and J 4 bases, leaving 12 bases between the germline ends. The CDR3 DNA is TGTGCCAGCAGCCCCCAGGGATTCGGAAACACCATATATTTT. Translation: CASSPQGFGNTIYF.

The chain recombines TRBV27 with TRBJ1-6; the D is unclear. Trimming pared 2 bases from V and 0 bases from J, leaving 20 bases between. The germline gives CDR1 MNHEY, CDR2 SMNVEV (reference sequence). This CDR3 comprises 20 residues. The DNA for the CDR3 is TGTGCCAGCAGTTTACCCCCCCTCGCCAAGGGCAGCTCCTATAATTCACCCCTCCACTTT. It codes for CASSLPPLAKGSSYNSPLHF.

This clonotype was recorded many times. V is TRBV29-1 and J is TRBJ2-3; 9 bases are shared with TRBD2. The junction had 6 bases not matched to a gene; V was cut back by 1 base and J by 4 bases. This CDR3 is 15 amino acids long. CDR1 and CDR2 from the germline V gene are SQVTM and ANQGSEA. The DNA for the CDR3 is TGCAGCGTTGAAGTAGCGGGAGTTGGGGCAGATACGCAGTATTTT. This encodes CSVEVAGVGADTQYF.

This chain's CDR3 is CASSPERTGYGYTF. The CDR3 coding sequence is TGTGCCAGCAGTCCCGAAAGGACGGGGTATGGCTACACCTTC. V and J are TRBV6-5 and TRBJ1-2; D is ambiguous. Trimming cost V 5 bases and J 5 bases, with 15 bases left between them. The CDR3 runs to 14 residues. Germline CDR1 MNHEY, CDR2 SVGAGI.

There are a few counts of this clonotype. The V call is TRBV9, the J call TRBJ2-5; D is perhaps TRBD1 (6 bases). The CDR3 is made up of 13 amino acids. CDR1 is SGDLS, CDR2 YYNGEE, per germline. V shed 2 bases and J shed 5 bases, with 10 bases lying between them. The CDR3 DNA is TGTGCCAGCAGCGTCAGGGGAGAGGAGACCCAGTACTTC. Encoded protein: CASSVRGEETQYF.

In this sample, this clonotype turned up many times. The gene calls are TRBV6-5 and TRBJ2-3, with D tentatively TRBD2 (5 bases). This CDR3 is 18 amino acids long. V was pared by 2 bases and J by 1 base, with 19 bases between. Germline assignment: CDR1 MNHEY and CDR2 SVGAGI. The CDR3: CASSYLAYGDLGTDTQYF. The CDR3 DNA is TGTGCCAGCAGTTACCTGGCTTACGGGGATCTTGGCACAGATACGCAGTATTTT.